This T cell receptor beta chain was sequenced for a study of T cell responses to AZD1222 COVID-19 vaccine. The table came from immunoSEQ multiplex PCR; TCRdb's copy has only in-frame clones and leaves some out. The sample has around 54,000 clones, 70% to 90% seen once. Germline V gives CDR1 LNHDA, CDR2 SQIVND (reference sequence). The CDR3 loop spans 14 amino acids. V dropped 2 bases and J dropped 1 base, with 8 bases sitting between them. The sequences come from peripheral blood, collected 28 days after the second AZD1222 dose. The chain is built from TRBV19 and TRBJ1-2; no firm D call. This receptor was taken from an adult who received the AZD1222 COVID-19 vaccine. CDR3 loop: CASSISNINYGYTF. CDR3 bases: TGTGCCAGTAGTATAAGTAACATTAACTATGGCTACACCTTC.